This paragraph reports one T cell receptor (beta chain). No antigen is known for it. This sample is part of a study of radiotherapy plus CTLA-4 blockade in lung cancer. V trimming: 7 bases; J trimming: 4 bases; junction bases outside the gene matches: 8. Germline V gene data show CDR1 as LNHDA and CDR2 as SQIVND (reference sequence). This CDR3 comprises 15 residues. Sequencing was performed with immunoSEQ multiplex PCR; in TCRdb, only in-frame clones are kept and a portion is missing. The repertoire has some 80,000 clones, under 90% of them found once; the top ten carry approximately 0.73%. The study treated chemo-refractory metastatic non-small-cell lung cancer patients with focal radiation plus ipilimumab CTLA-4 blockade. Study-level points and caveats: In blood, TCR clones derived from the tumor expanded after radiotherapy plus ipilimumab.

The receptor was isolated from a human donor with non-small cell lung cancer who had stable disease on radiotherapy plus ipilimumab. This material consisted of peripheral blood, taken from a patient treated with radiotherapy plus ipilimumab. The genes are TRBV19 and TRBJ1-5, with TRBD1 matching over 9 bases. CDR3 in amino acids: CASTLDRGWNQPQHF. The DNA of the CDR3 is TGTGCCAGTACCCTTGACAGGGGGTGGAATCAGCCCCAGCATTTT. The variable domain in full, with the rest retrieved from reference TRBV19 and TRBJ1-5, is DGGITQSPKYLFRKEGQNVTLSCEQNLNHDAMYWYRQDPGQGLRLIYYSQIVNDFQKGDIAEGYSVSREKKESFPLTVTSAQKNPTAFYLCASTLDRGWNQPQHFGDGTRLSIL.